Presented here are 25 T cell receptor beta chains from one specimen sequenced in a study of blood T cell repertoires in COVID-19. Repertoires were generated with immunoSEQ multiplex PCR, while TCRdb's copy carries only in-frame clones and drops some. This table has more than 250,000 clones, 87% appearing once. Sequences were obtained from PBMCs or T cells enriched from blood (not recorded which). The receptors come from a woman aged 30 to 39 who had recovered from COVID-19.

J is TRBJ2-1 and V is TRBV7-9; 8 bases are a match to TRBD2. CDR1 is SEHNR and CDR2 is FQNEAQ in the germline V gene (reference sequence). The CDR3 consists of 17 residues. V lost 5 bases, J lost 1 base, and 10 bases stayed unmatched. CDR3 DNA: TGTGCCAGCAGCAACGGGGGGGGACGTACGTCCTACAATGAGCAGTTCTTC. Translating it yields CASSNGGGRTSYNEQFF. Full variable domain (outside the CDR3, taken from reference TRBV7-9 and TRBJ2-1): DTGVSQNPRHKITKRGQNVTFRCDPISEHNRLYWYRQTLGQGPEFLTYFQNEAQLEKSRLLSDRFSAERPKGSFSTLEIQRTEQGDSAMYLCASSNGGGRTSYNEQFFGPGTRLTVL.

This clone was seen a handful of times. This chain joins TRBV3-1 (or the pseudogene TRBV3-2) and TRBJ1-2, with a weak D call TRBD1 (6 bases). Germline CDR1 LGHDT, CDR2 YNNKEL (reference sequence). The CDR3 is 13 residues long. The V end was cut by 2 bases, the J end by 7 bases, with 11 bases between. The CDR3, as DNA: TGTGCCAGCAGCCAAATGCAACAGGGTGGCTACACCTTC. Translation: CASSQMQQGGYTF.

This clone was picked up one time. The chain links TRBV4-2 to TRBJ1-2; TRBD1 matches at 9 bases. The J segment lost 8 bases and the V segment lost 2 bases, leaving 21 bases of the junction unmatched. CDR1 is LGHNA and CDR2 is YNFKEQ in the germline V gene. CDR3 length equals 19 residues. CDR3 sequence: CASSQFPWGGQGQSGGYTF. CDR3 DNA sequence: TGTGCCAGCAGCCAATTCCCATGGGGGGGACAGGGCCAGTCGGGGGGCTACACCTTC.

This clone was detected once. Other nucleotide sequences from this sample produce the same CDR3. CDR3 residues: CASSLTGDYGYTF. The CDR3 DNA reads as TGTGCCAGCAGCTTGACAGGGGACTATGGCTACACCTTC. The rearrangement joins TRBV5-4 to TRBJ1-2, with 7 positions matching TRBD1. Trimming cost V 1 base and J 3 bases; bases outside gene matches: 0. The length of the CDR3 is 13 residues. Germline-derived CDR1 and CDR2 are SGHNT and YYREEE (reference sequence).

This clone was seen once. The rearrangement joins TRBV6-5 to TRBJ2-2; no definite D call. V was cut by 6 bases and J by 2 bases, with 10 bases left in between. CDR1 and CDR2 from the germline V gene are MNHEY and SVGAGI. The CDR3 runs to 14 residues. CDR3 nucleotides: TGTGCCAGCAGCAACCTTAGAAACACCGGGGAGCTGTTTTTT. Protein product: CASSNLRNTGELFF.

V is TRBV5-1 and J is TRBJ1-1, with TRBD1 as a possible D gene (6 bases). From germline, CDR1 is SGHRS and CDR2 YFSETQ. The CDR3 has 17 residues. Trimming pared 4 bases from V and 0 bases from J, leaving 19 bases between. The DNA for the CDR3 is TGCGCCAGCAGCCCGGGGGCTGGGGGGGCGATGAACACTGAAGCTTTCTTT. Residues: CASSPGAGGAMNTEAFF.

A single count supports this clone. The rearrangement links TRBV13 to TRBJ2-3; 10 positions agree with TRBD1. The ends lost 5 bases at V and 5 bases at J; junction bases unmatched: 19. The CDR3 extends over 19 amino acids. Germline V lookup: CDR1 PRHDT, CDR2 FYEKMQ (reference sequence). CDR3: CASSRRYHGDRGVIDTQYF. The CDR3 nucleotides are TGTGCCAGCAGCCGCCGGTACCACGGGGACAGGGGTGTAATAGATACGCAGTATTTT.

This chain links TRBV9 with TRBJ1-2, with D perhaps TRBD1 (6 bases). V lost 2 bases, J lost 6 bases, and 20 bases lay in between. Per germline, CDR1 SGDLS and CDR2 YYNGEE. The CDR3 spans 16 residues. The CDR3 sequence: CASSVQQGLLPDGYTF. CDR3 DNA: TGTGCCAGCAGCGTCCAACAGGGTTTGCTTCCAGATGGCTACACCTTC.

The CDR3 protein is CASSFSDTGELFF. The DNA for the CDR3 is TGTGCCAGCAGTTTCTCAGACACCGGGGAGCTGTTTTTT. The rearrangement links TRBV12-3 or TRBV12-4 to TRBJ2-2, with D hard to call. The CDR3 spans 13 residues. V was clipped by 3 bases and J by 3 bases, with 5 bases between them.

This chain joins TRBV9 and TRBJ2-1; 14 nucleotides agree with TRBD2. V shed 2 bases, J shed 1 base, and the junction held 2 bases outside the gene matches. The CDR3 runs to 17 residues. The germline CDR1 and CDR2 sequences are SGDLS and YYNGEE. The CDR3 is CASSVTSGGDSYNEQFF. The CDR3 coding sequence is TGTGCCAGCAGCGTGACTAGCGGGGGGGATTCCTACAATGAGCAGTTCTTC.

A single count supports this clone. This chain links TRBV12-3 or TRBV12-4 with TRBJ1-4; D is unresolved. This CDR3 is built from 13 residues. Trimming removed 1 base from V and 8 bases from J, with 8 bases in between. Here the CDR3 DNA reads TGTGCCAGCAGTTTAGGAGCCTTAGAAAAACTGTTTTTT. Translation gives CASSLGALEKLFF.

The chain couples TRBV12-3 or TRBV12-4 to TRBJ1-1; the D is unclear. The CDR3 consists of 12 residues. V dropped 0 bases and J dropped 7 bases, with 6 bases sitting between them. CDR3: CASSLASGEAFF. CDR3 in DNA: TGTGCCAGCAGTTTAGCTTCAGGTGAAGCTTTCTTT.

This chain uses TRBV2 with TRBJ2-2; 8 nucleotides line up with TRBD1. There are 15 residues in the CDR3. V lost 4 bases to trimming and J lost 6 bases; unmatched junction nucleotides: 7. Per the germline V gene, CDR1 is SNHLY and CDR2 is FYNNEI. The CDR3 reads CASSVRTGSPGELFF. In DNA form, the CDR3 reads TGTGCCAGCAGTGTTCGGACAGGGTCCCCCGGGGAGCTGTTTTTT.

This chain joins TRBV7-2 and TRBJ2-1; 8 bases match TRBD2. Germline CDR1 SGHTA, CDR2 FQGNSA. V lost 7 bases, J lost 1 base, and 9 bases stayed unmatched. The CDR3 is 16 residues long. The CDR3 reads CASKTSSGGSYNEQFF. The DNA of the CDR3 is TGTGCCAGCAAAACTTCAAGCGGGGGATCCTACAATGAGCAGTTCTTC.

The rearrangement joins TRBV19 to TRBJ1-2; 7 bases match TRBD1. Trimming at V came to 5 bases and at J to 4 bases, leaving 10 bases not matched to a gene. CDR1 and CDR2 from the germline V gene are LNHDA and SQIVND (reference sequence). This CDR3 contains 15 residues. The CDR3 region is CASSAQTGSGYGYTF. The CDR3 DNA reads as TGTGCCAGTAGTGCCCAGACAGGGTCCGGCTATGGCTACACCTTC.

This rearrangement joins TRBV5-4 to TRBJ2-1; the match to TRBD2 covers 8 bases. CDR1 and CDR2 from the germline V gene are SGHNT and YYREEE (reference sequence). V trimming: 2 bases; J trimming: 4 bases; junction bases outside the gene matches: 5. The CDR3 is made up of 15 amino acids. CDR3 in DNA: TGTGCCAGCAGCTTTCGGAGCGGGGGTTACAATGAGCAGTTCTTC. Protein: CASSFRSGGYNEQFF. The whole variable domain, filled in from reference TRBV5-4 and TRBJ2-1, reads ETGVTQSPTHLIKTRGQQVTLRCSSQSGHNTVSWYQQALGQGPQFIFQYYREEENGRGNFPPRFSGLQFPNYSSELNVNALELDDSALYLCASSFRSGGYNEQFFGPGTRLTVL.

The genes are TRBV19 and TRBJ2-7, with 9 bases lining up with TRBD2. CDR3 length: 15 amino acids. Losses at the gene ends were 7 bases for V and 5 bases for J; bases not matched to a gene: 12. The germline CDR1 and CDR2 sequences are LNHDA and SQIVND (reference sequence). In DNA, the CDR3 is TGTGCCAGTAACCCGCGGGGGGGGGAAATCGACGAGCAGTACTTC. This codes for CASNPRGGEIDEQYF.

The chain carries TRBV4-3 and TRBJ1-2; D not resolved. Germline assignment: CDR1 LGHNA and CDR2 YSLEER. This CDR3 region has 17 residues. V was cut by 2 bases and J by 3 bases, with 19 bases left in between. The CDR3 bases are TGCGCCAGCAGCCAAAGAGGCCGTTTAGCCTCCGACTATGGCTACACCTTC. Translation: CASSQRGRLASDYGYTF.

V and J are TRBV19 and TRBJ2-6; D remains ambiguous. The CDR3 is 16 amino acids. V was clipped by 4 bases and J by 0 bases, with 10 bases between them. From germline, CDR1 is LNHDA and CDR2 SQIVND (reference sequence). Here the CDR3 reads CASSSHSGSGANVLTF. The CDR3 nucleotides are TGTGCCAGTAGTAGCCACTCCGGCTCTGGGGCCAACGTCCTGACTTTC.

The DNA for the CDR3 is TGTGCCAGCAGTTTACAGTACAATGAGCAGTTCTTC. Encoded protein: CASSLQYNEQFF. This chain uses TRBV2 with TRBJ2-1; D remains ambiguous. CDR3 length equals 12 residues. Germline V lookup: CDR1 SNHLY, CDR2 FYNNEI. V lost 5 bases and J 4 bases, leaving 6 bases between the germline ends.

This chain joins TRBV25-1 and TRBJ1-1; D gene unclear. Trimming took 0 bases from V and 4 from J, leaving 9 bases between them. Per germline, CDR1 MGHDK and CDR2 SYGVNS. The CDR3 runs to 14 residues. The chain's CDR3 is CASSEYQEGTEAFF. Here the CDR3 DNA reads TGTGCCAGCAGTGAATACCAGGAGGGCACTGAAGCTTTCTTT.

The chain joins TRBV19 to TRBJ2-1, with TRBD2 matching over 10 bases. Trimming cost V 6 bases and J 0 bases; bases outside gene matches: 2. The CDR3 is made up of 15 amino acids. From germline, CDR1 is LNHDA and CDR2 SQIVND (reference sequence). The CDR3 nucleotides are TGTGCCAGTAGCACTAGCGGGGCCTCCTACAATGAGCAGTTCTTC. Translated, it gives CASSTSGASYNEQFF.

The gene calls are TRBV11-2 and TRBJ2-5; D may be TRBD1 (7 bases). The ends were cut back, 4 bases at V and 4 bases at J, with 16 bases in the middle. This CDR3 comprises 15 residues. CDR1 is SGHAT, CDR2 FQNNGV, per germline. The DNA of the CDR3 is TGTGCCAGCAGCTCCCTGGAGGGGGCCGGAGAGACCCAGTACTTC. Translation gives CASSSLEGAGETQYF.

This chain uses TRBV7-9 with TRBJ1-2; no firm D call. The CDR3 sequence is 14 residues long. The germline V gene encodes CDR1 SEHNR and CDR2 FQNEAQ (reference sequence). V lost 5 bases to trimming and J lost 8 bases, with 18 bases between them. This CDR3 is CASSPPRPTGGYTF. CDR3 nucleotides: TGTGCCAGCAGCCCTCCAAGACCGACGGGGGGCTACACCTTC. Combining the CDR3 with reference TRBV7-9 and TRBJ1-2 gives the whole variable domain DTGVSQNPRHKITKRGQNVTFRCDPISEHNRLYWYRQTLGQGPEFLTYFQNEAQLEKSRLLSDRFSAERPKGSFSTLEIQRTEQGDSAMYLCASSPPRPTGGYTFGSGTRLTVV.

V usage is TRBV5-5 and J usage is TRBJ1-3; maybe TRBD1 (6 bases). Germline CDR1 is SGHKS and CDR2 is YYEKEE (reference sequence). The CDR3 consists of 15 residues. Trimming removed 1 base at V and 4 bases at J, with 12 bases between. This chain's CDR3 is CASSLNRAAGNTIYF. In DNA, the CDR3 is TGTGCCAGCAGCTTGAACAGGGCGGCGGGAAACACCATATATTTT.